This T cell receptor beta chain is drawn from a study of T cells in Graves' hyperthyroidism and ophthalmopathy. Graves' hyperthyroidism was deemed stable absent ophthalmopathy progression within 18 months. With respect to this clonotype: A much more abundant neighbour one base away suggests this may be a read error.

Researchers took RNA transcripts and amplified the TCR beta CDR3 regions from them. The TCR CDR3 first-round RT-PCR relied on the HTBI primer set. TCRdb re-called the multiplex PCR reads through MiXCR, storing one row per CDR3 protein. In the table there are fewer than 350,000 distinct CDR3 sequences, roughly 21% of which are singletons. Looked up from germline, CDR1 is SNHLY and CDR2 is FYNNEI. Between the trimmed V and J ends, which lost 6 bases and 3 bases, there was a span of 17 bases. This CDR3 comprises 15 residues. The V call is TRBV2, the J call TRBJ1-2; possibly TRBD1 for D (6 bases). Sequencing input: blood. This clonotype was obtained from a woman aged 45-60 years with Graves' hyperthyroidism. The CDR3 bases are TGTGCCAGCAGCCCAGGGGTCCCAGGGGACTATGGCTACACCTTC. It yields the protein CASSPGVPGDYGYTF. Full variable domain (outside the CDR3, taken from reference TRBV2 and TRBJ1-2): EPEVTQTPSHQVTQMGQEVILRCVPISNHLYFYWYRQILGQKVEFLVSFYNNEISEKSEIFDDQFSVERPDGSNFTLKIRSTKLEDSAMYFCASSPGVPGDYGYTFGSGTRLTVV.